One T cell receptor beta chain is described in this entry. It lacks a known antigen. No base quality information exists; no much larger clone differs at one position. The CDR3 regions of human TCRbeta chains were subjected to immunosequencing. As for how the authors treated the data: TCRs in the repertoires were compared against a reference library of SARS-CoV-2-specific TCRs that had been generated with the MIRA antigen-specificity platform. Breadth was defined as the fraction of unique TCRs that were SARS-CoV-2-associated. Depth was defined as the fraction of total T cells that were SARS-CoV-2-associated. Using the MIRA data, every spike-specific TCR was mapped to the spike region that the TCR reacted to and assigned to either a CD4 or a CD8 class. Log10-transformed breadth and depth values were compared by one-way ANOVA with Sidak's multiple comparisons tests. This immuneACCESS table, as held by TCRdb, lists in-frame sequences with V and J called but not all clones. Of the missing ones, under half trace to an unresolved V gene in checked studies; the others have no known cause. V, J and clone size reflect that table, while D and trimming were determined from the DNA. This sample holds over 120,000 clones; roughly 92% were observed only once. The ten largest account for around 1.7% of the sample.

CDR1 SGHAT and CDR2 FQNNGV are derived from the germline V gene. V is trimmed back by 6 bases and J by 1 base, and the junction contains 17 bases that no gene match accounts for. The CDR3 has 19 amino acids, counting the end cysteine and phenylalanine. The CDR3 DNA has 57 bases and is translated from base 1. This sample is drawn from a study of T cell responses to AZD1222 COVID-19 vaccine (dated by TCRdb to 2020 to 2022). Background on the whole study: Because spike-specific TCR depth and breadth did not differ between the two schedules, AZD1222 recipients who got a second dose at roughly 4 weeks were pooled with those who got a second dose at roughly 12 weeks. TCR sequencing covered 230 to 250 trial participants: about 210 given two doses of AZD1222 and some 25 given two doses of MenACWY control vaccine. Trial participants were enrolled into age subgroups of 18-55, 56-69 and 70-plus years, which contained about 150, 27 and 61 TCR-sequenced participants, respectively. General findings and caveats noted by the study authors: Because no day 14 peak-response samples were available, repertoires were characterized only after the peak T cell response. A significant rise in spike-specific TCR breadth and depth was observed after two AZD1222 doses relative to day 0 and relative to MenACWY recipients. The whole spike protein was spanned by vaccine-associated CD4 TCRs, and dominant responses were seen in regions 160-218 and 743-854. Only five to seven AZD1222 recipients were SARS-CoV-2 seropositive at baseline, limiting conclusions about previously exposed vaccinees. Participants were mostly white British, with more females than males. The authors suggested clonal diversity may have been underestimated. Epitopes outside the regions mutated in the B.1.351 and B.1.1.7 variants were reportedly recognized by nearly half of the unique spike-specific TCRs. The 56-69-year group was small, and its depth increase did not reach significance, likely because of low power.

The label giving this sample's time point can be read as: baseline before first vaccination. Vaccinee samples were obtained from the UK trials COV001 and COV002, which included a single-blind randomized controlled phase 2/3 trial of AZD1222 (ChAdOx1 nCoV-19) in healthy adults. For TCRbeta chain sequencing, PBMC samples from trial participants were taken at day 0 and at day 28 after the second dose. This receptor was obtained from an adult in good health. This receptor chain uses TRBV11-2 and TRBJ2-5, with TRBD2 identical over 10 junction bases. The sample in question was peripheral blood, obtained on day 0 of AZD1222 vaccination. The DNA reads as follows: TGTGCCAGCAGTCATAGACGGGGACTAGCGAGAAGAAGCCAAGAGACCCAGTACTTC. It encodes CASSHRRGLARRSQETQYF.